This T cell receptor (beta chain) was profiled in a study of blood T cell repertoires in COVID-19. The V and J ends lost 4 bases and 7 bases, in that order; junction bases with no gene match: 3. Germline lookup yields CDR1 MNHNY and CDR2 SVGAGI (reference sequence). The CDR3 has 14 residues. Generated by immunoSEQ multiplex PCR, the TCRdb table keeps only in-frame clones and is missing some. The table records over 120,000 clones, 65% to 80% of them present only once. The specimen was peripheral blood. The clonotype was recovered from a woman aged 55-70 years with acute or convalescent COVID-19. V and J are TRBV6-6 and TRBJ1-4; 10 bases map to TRBD1. The CDR3 region has the DNA TGTGCCAGCAGTTGGGACAGGGGAGGTGAAAAACTGTTTTTT. Its translation is CASSWDRGGEKLFF.